This T cell receptor beta chain was retrieved from a study of graft-versus-host responses after intestinal transplantation. The protocol was immunoSEQ multiplex PCR, while the TCRdb copy is restricted to in-frame clones and leaves out a portion. Here the sample spans 90,000 to 150,000 clones, around 93% being singletons. Notes on this clone: Its cognate antigen is unknown.

General study results and limits: Recipient marrow showed GvH clones, some seen first in ileum or blood.

There are 13 residues in the CDR3. The germline V and J ends were trimmed by 0 bases and 4 bases, with 8 bases remaining between them. The source material was unstimulated CD4+ T cells sorted from spleen or lymph node cells, sampled before intestinal transplant. This clonotype originated in a human donor who received an intestinal transplant. The chain has TRBV5-3 and TRBJ2-7; D perhaps matches TRBD2 (5 bases). TRBV5-3 is sorted into the ORF group, with uncertain function. CDR3 nucleotides: TGTGCCAGAAGCTTGGAGAGGGTATACGAGCAGTACTTC. It is translated as CARSLERVYEQYF.